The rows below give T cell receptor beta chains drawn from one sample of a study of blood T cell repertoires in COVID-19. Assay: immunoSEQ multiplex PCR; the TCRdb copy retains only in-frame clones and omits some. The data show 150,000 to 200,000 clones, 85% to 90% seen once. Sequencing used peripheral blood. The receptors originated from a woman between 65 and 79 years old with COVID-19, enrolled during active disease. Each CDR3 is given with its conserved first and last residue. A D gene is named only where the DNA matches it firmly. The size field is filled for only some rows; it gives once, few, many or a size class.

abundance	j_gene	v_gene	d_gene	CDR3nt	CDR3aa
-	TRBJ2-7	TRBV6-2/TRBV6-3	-	TGTGCCAGCAGTTTCACCCACTCCGGGACTTCACACTACGAGCAGTACTTC	CASSFTHSGTSHYEQYF
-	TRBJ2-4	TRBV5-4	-	TGTGCCAGCAGCCTAACCGGCGGGCCCAAAAACATTCAGTACTTC	CASSLTGGPKNIQYF
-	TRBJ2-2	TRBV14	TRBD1	TGTGCCAGCAGCCAAGATCGTCCCGGGACAGGGAAAATGAACACCGGGGAGCTGTTTTTT	CASSQDRPGTGKMNTGELFF
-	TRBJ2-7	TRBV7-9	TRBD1	TGTGCCAGCAGCTTGGGACAGAACTACGAGCAGTACTTC	CASSLGQNYEQYF
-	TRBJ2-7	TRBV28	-	TGTGCCAGCAGTTCAGTAAGGGGGACCTACGAGCAGTACTTC	CASSSVRGTYEQYF
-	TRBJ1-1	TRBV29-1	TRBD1	TGCAGCGCCCTCGGACAGGGTGAGGGCACTGAAGCTTTCTTT	CSALGQGEGTEAFF
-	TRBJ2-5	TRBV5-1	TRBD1	TGCGCCAGCAGCTTAACAGGGGGTCAAGAGACCCAGTACTTC	CASSLTGGQETQYF
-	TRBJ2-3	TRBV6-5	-	TGTGCCAGCAGTTACAATTCGGATACGCAGTATTTT	CASSYNSDTQYF
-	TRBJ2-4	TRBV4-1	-	TGCGCCAGCAGCCAAGGGATAGTGGGTGGACAAGGAGCGGCCAAAAACATTCAGTACTTC	CASSQGIVGGQGAAKNIQYF
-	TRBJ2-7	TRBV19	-	TGTGCCAGTATGGATGGGCCCCCCTACGAGCAGTACTTC	CASMDGPPYEQYF
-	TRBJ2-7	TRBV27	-	TGTGCCAGCAGTTTTCGGGCGGGGAAGATTATGGCCTACGAGCAGTACTTC	CASSFRAGKIMAYEQYF
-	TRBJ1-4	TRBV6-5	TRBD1	TGTGCCAGCAGTTTAGGGACAGTACCTAATGAAAAACTGTTTTTT	CASSLGTVPNEKLFF
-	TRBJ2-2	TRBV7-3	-	TGTGCCAGCAGCTTACGCCCTAGCGACACCGGGGAGCTGTTTTTT	CASSLRPSDTGELFF
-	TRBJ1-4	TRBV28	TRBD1	TGTGCCAGCAGTTCCGCCGGGACAGATAATGAAAAACTGTTTTTT	CASSSAGTDNEKLFF
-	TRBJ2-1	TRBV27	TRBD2	TGTGCCAGCAAATTGGGGACTAACAACAATGAGCAGTTCTTC	CASKLGTNNNEQFF
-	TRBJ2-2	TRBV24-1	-	TGTGCCACCTCTAAGCTTGGGGGAGGCCCTTCGAGGCTGTTTTTT	CATSKLGGGPSRLFF
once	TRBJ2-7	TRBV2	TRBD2	TGTGCCAGCAGTGAAGGGACTAGCAGGAGCTCCGAGCAGTACTTC	CASSEGTSRSSEQYF
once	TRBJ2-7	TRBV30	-	TGTGCCTGGAGCAACTACGAGCAGTACTTC	CAWSNYEQYF
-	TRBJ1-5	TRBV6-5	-	TGTGCCTCGGATCCGGGGGGGGTCAATCAGCCCCAGCATTTT	CASDPGGVNQPQHF
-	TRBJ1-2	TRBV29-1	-	TGCAGCGTTGTTTACCGGGATGGCTACACCTTC	CSVVYRDGYTF
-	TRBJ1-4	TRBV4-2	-	TGTGCCAGCAGCCCGGGCGGGGGGGGAAATGAAAAACTGTTTTTT	CASSPGGGGNEKLFF
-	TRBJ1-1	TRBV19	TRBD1	TGTGCCAGTCTTGGACAGGGTGGCTCTATGGCTGAAGCTTTCTTT	CASLGQGGSMAEAFF
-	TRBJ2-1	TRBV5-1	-	TGCGCCAGCAGCACCAAGATGAGCAATGAGCAGTTCTTC	CASSTKMSNEQFF
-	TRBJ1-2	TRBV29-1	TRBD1	TGCAGCGCCGGACAGGGTACTAACTATGGCTACACCTTC	CSAGQGTNYGYTF
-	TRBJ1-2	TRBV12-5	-	TGTGCTAGTGGTTTGGTATGGGGGCATGGCTACACCTTC	CASGLVWGHGYTF
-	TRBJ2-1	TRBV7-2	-	TGTGCCAGCAGCATCTCGGGTCAATCCTACAATGAGCAGTTCTTC	CASSISGQSYNEQFF
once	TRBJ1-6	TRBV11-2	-	TGTGCCAGCAGCTTAGTTTCAGGGTCCAATTCACCCCTCCACTTT	CASSLVSGSNSPLHF
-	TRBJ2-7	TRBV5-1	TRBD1	TGCGCCAGCAGACGGGACAGGGGCCACGAGCAGTACTTC	CASRRDRGHEQYF
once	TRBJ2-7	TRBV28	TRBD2	TGTGCCAGCAGTTCGACGGCGGGGGTCGAGCAGTACTTC	CASSSTAGVEQYF
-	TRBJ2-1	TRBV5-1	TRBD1	TGCGCCAGCACGAGAGGACAGGGTGCAAATGAGCAGTTCTTC	CASTRGQGANEQFF
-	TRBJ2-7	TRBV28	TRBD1	TGTGCCAGCAGGGACCGGGACAGCCATTTCTACGAGCAGTACTTC	CASRDRDSHFYEQYF
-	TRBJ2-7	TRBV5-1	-	TGCGCCAGCAGCTTTAGTGGAGGGAAATTCTCCTACGAGCAGTACTTC	CASSFSGGKFSYEQYF
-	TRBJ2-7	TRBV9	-	TGTGCCAGCAGCCTCAGTCCTTCAGGGCCCTCCTACGAGCAGTACTTC	CASSLSPSGPSYEQYF
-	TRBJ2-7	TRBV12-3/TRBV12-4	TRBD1	TGTGCCAGCAGACAAACAGGGGCCTACGAGCAGTACTTC	CASRQTGAYEQYF
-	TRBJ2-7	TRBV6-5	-	TGTGCCAGCAGCTGGAGGGGAGTCGAGCAGTACTTC	CASSWRGVEQYF
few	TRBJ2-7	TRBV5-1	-	TGCGCCAGCAGCACGGGACAAGACTACGAGCAGTACTTC	CASSTGQDYEQYF
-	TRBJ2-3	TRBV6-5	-	TGTGCCAGCAGAGCCAGGGCGCAGGTCACAGATACGCAGTATTTT	CASRARAQVTDTQYF
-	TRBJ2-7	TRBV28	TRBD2	TGTGCCAGCGCAGCTAGCGGGAGACACGAGCAGTACTTC	CASAASGRHEQYF
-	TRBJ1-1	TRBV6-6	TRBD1	TGTGCCAGCAGTTACTCGAGGCAGGGGGACACTGAAGCTTTCTTT	CASSYSRQGDTEAFF
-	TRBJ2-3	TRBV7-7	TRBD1	TGTGCTAGCAGCCGGGGACAGGGTGAAGATACGCAGTATTTT	CASSRGQGEDTQYF
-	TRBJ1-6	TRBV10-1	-	TGCGCCAGCAGTGAGTCAAACAGCTCACCCCTCCACTTT	CASSESNSSPLHF
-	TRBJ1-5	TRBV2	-	TGTGCCAGCAGTGAAGGAGGCGATAGCAATCAGCCCCAGCATTTT	CASSEGGDSNQPQHF
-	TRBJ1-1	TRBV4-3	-	TGCGCCAGCAGCCAAGATAGGGGGTCGCGCACTGAAGCTTTCTTT	CASSQDRGSRTEAFF
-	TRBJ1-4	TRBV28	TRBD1	TGTGCCAGCAGTTTTGGGGGGACAGCAAATGAAAAACTGTTTTTT	CASSFGGTANEKLFF
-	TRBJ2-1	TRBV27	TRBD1	TGTGCCAGCAGGGACGACAGGGGAATCTACAATGAGCAGTTCTTC	CASRDDRGIYNEQFF
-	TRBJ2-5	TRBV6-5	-	TGTGCCAGCAGTTACTCGCAGGGAACGACCGAGACCCAGTACTTC	CASSYSQGTTETQYF
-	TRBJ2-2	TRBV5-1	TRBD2	TGCGCCAGCAGCTTGGATGGGAGGGGCACCGGGGAGCTGTTTTTT	CASSLDGRGTGELFF
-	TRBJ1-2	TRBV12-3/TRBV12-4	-	TGTGCCAGCAGTTTCACAGGCAGCGGCTACACCTTC	CASSFTGSGYTF
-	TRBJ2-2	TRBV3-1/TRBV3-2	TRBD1	TGTGCCAGCAGGCATGGGGACAGGGGGGGCACCGGGGAGCTGTTTTTT	CASRHGDRGGTGELFF